One sample yielded the 6 T cell receptor beta chains listed below, sequenced in a study of T cells in Graves' hyperthyroidism and ophthalmopathy. TCR beta CDR3 regions were amplified from RNA. HTBI primers were employed in a first-round RT-PCR of the TCR CDR3. TCRdb ran MiXCR on the multiplex PCR reads and lists one entry per CDR3 protein. The sample consists of around 450,000 distinct CDR3 sequences, about 15% of them appearing once. Material for sequencing was blood. The receptors were sampled from a woman in her late teens or twenties with Graves' hyperthyroidism.

This clonotype was found a few times. The chain couples TRBV6-1 to TRBJ2-7; TRBD1 agrees at 12 bases. The CDR3 extends over 15 amino acids. Trimming cost V 6 bases and J 7 bases; bases outside gene matches: 10. CDR1 MNHNS and CDR2 SASEGT come from the germline V gene. The CDR3 sequence is CASRGTGGPAWEQYF. For the CDR3, the DNA is TGTGCCAGCAGAGGGACAGGGGGCCCGGCTTGGGAGCAGTACTTC.

This clonotype was recorded many times. The gene calls are TRBV28 and TRBJ2-1, with 7 bases matching TRBD1. Germline values: CDR1 MDHEN, CDR2 SYDVKM. V gave up 4 bases and J gave up 6 bases; unmatched junction bases: 9. The CDR3 covers 15 residues. The CDR3 protein is CASSSTGVVRNEQFF. CDR3 nucleotides: TGTGCCAGCAGTTCCACAGGGGTAGTGCGCAATGAGCAGTTCTTC.

This clonotype was found a few times. The rearrangement links TRBV7-9 to TRBJ2-1, with a possible D match to TRBD1 (6 bases). Germline loops: CDR1 SEHNR, CDR2 FQNEAQ (reference sequence). This CDR3 is built from 15 residues. V was trimmed by 0 bases and J by 5 bases, leaving 11 bases between them. The CDR3 spells CASSLADRTDNEQFF. The CDR3 nucleotides read TGTGCCAGCAGCTTAGCCGACAGGACCGACAATGAGCAGTTCTTC.

In this sample, this clonotype turned up once. J is TRBJ1-1 and V is TRBV6-4; maybe TRBD1 (6 bases). The length of the CDR3 is 12 residues. V dropped 6 bases and J dropped 11 bases, with 16 bases sitting between them. The V gene's germline CDR1 is MRHNA and CDR2 SNTAGT. The CDR3 sequence: CASRHGGGAAFF. CDR3 nucleotide sequence: TGTGCCAGCAGACACGGGGGGGGGGCGGCTTTCTTT.

In its sample, this clonotype was seen a few times. Germline and junction disagree at one end, which may indicate a read error. The chain employs TRBV4-1 and TRBJ1-4; no definite D call. The CDR3 is made up of 12 amino acids. Germline-derived CDR1 and CDR2 are MGHRA and YSYEKL. This CDR3 reads CASSHPNDKLFF. CDR3 DNA sequence: TGCGCCAGCAGCCATCCCAATGACAAACTGTTTTTT.

This clonotype appeared many times. The chain links TRBV18 to TRBJ1-5; possibly TRBD1 for D (5 bases). Germline-derived CDR1 and CDR2 are KGHSH and LQKENI. The V end was cut by 3 bases, the J end by 1 base, with 13 bases between. This CDR3 contains 16 residues. The CDR3 DNA sequence: TGTGCCAGCTCACCCCAGGGACTTGGGAGCAATCAGCCCCAGCATTTT. This encodes CASSPQGLGSNQPQHF.